This T cell receptor (beta chain) was observed in a study of spatial heterogeneity in lung cancer. Study-level background: The donors, more than 55 patients with untreated early-stage non-small cell lung cancer, provided the samples. The mean occurrence of each unique TCR and UMI combination in raw reads exceeded eight.

Every cDNA TCR molecule received its own unique molecular identifier. TCRdb re-called the 5' RACE reads through MiXCR, storing one row per CDR3 protein. Counted here are 110,000 or so distinct CDR3 sequences, under 14% occurring once; the ten biggest clones make up approximately 24%. The sample's time point: blood at routine non-recurrence follow-up after resection. Whole RNA came from tumor, nontumor lung or frozen PBMC and was sequenced without being sorted. V dropped 3 bases and J dropped 0; count of bases not matched to a gene: 4. Germline V gene lookup returns CDR1 DFQATT and CDR2 SNEGSKA (reference sequence). The CDR3 loop spans 14 amino acids.

This sample comprised PBMCs, obtained at follow-up. The chain uses TRBV20-1 and TRBJ2-7; TRBD2 matches at 8 bases. The receptor's source is a female donor with early-stage non-small cell lung cancer. The CDR3 sequence: CSARSLAGSYEQYF. The CDR3 coding sequence is TGCAGTGCTAGGAGTCTAGCGGGCTCCTACGAGCAGTACTTC.